Given below is one T cell receptor (beta chain) in context. The entry originates in a study of T cell changes during pregnancy in multiple sclerosis. Germline values: CDR1 MGHRA, CDR2 YSYEKL. The V and J ends lost 6 bases and 6 bases, in that order; junction bases with no gene match: 6. The CDR3 covers 14 residues. TCRdb's copy holds only in-frame clones and misses some; the assay was immunoSEQ multiplex PCR. The sample contains 30,000 to 45,000 clones, 91% of which appear only once. The origin of this receptor is a female donor with multiple sclerosis, enrolled in a pregnancy study. The material was CD8+ T cells from peripheral blood mononuclear cells, obtained after pregnancy. The V gene is TRBV4-1, the J gene TRBJ2-7, with 12 positions matching TRBD2. In DNA form, the CDR3 reads TGCGCCAGCAGTCTCACTAGCGGGAGGAGCGAGCAGTACTTC. Protein sequence: CASSLTSGRSEQYF.